The 27 T cell receptor beta chains given below trace back to one sample, sequenced in a study of blood T cell repertoires in COVID-19. The table came from immunoSEQ multiplex PCR; TCRdb's copy has only in-frame clones and leaves some out. Of over 95,000 clones listed, around 79% are singletons. The sequenced sample was peripheral blood. These receptors were obtained from an elderly woman with active or convalescent COVID-19.

The genes are TRBV9 and TRBJ2-3; 7 bases fit TRBD2. Germline V gives CDR1 SGDLS, CDR2 YYNGEE. The CDR3 contains 16 residues. With V trimmed by 0 bases and J by 3 bases, 7 bases remained unmatched. CDR3 DNA sequence: TGTGCCAGCAGCGTAGGTGGAAGCGGGATGACAGATACGCAGTATTTT. Its translation is CASSVGGSGMTDTQYF.

In DNA form, the CDR3 reads TGTGCCAGCAGCGACGGGAGTGAGTCCTACAATGAGCAGTTCTTC. Its translation: CASSDGSESYNEQFF. This chain joins TRBV9 and TRBJ2-1; a weak D match, TRBD2 (6 bases). The V gene's germline CDR1 is SGDLS and CDR2 YYNGEE. The CDR3 is 15 residues long. The V end was cut by 3 bases, the J end by 1 base, with 11 bases between. Together with reference TRBV9 and TRBJ2-1, the CDR3 gives the full variable domain: DSGVTQTPKHLITATGQRVTLRCSPRSGDLSVYWYQQSLDQGLQFLIQYYNGEERAKGNILERFSAQQFPDLHSELNLSSLELGDSALYFCASSDGSESYNEQFFGPGTRLTVL.

The CDR3 loop reads CASSEGQRGSDEQYF. As DNA, the CDR3 is TGTGCCAGCAGTGAAGGGCAGAGAGGTAGCGACGAGCAGTACTTC. The chain is built from TRBV2 and TRBJ2-7; D is perhaps TRBD2 (5 bases). This CDR3 has 15 residues. The germline V gene encodes CDR1 SNHLY and CDR2 FYNNEI. Trimming removed 1 base from V and 5 bases from J, with 15 bases in between.

The chain carries TRBV12-5 and TRBJ2-1; a possible D gene is TRBD2 (5 bases). This CDR3 contains 13 residues. V dropped 4 bases and J dropped 4 bases, with 8 bases sitting between them. The germline gives CDR1 LGHNT, CDR2 FRNRAP. CDR3 bases: TGTGCTAGTGGTTCGGACTTATACAATGAGCAGTTCTTC. Translated: CASGSDLYNEQFF.

The rearrangement links TRBV2 to TRBJ1-5; TRBD1 is a possible D gene (6 bases). Trimming removed 6 bases at V and 4 bases at J, with 10 bases between. Germline values: CDR1 SNHLY, CDR2 FYNNEI. CDR3 size: 13 residues. The CDR3: CASRTGLNQPQHF. Written as DNA, the CDR3 is TGTGCCAGCAGGACAGGCCTAAATCAGCCCCAGCATTTT.

The chain carries TRBV21-1 and TRBJ1-2. TRBV21-1 is a known pseudogene. The CDR3 runs 14 residues. CDR3 region: CASSPRRAGYGYTF. In nucleotides, the CDR3 is TGTGCCAGCAGCCCCCGGCGGGCGGGCTATGGCTACACCTTC.

V gene TRBV27 combines with J gene TRBJ2-1; D unresolved. Trimming stripped 2 bases from V and 8 bases from J, with 10 bases between. The CDR3 has 13 residues. Germline CDR1 is MNHEY and CDR2 is SMNVEV (reference sequence). As DNA, the CDR3 is TGTGCCAGCAGTTTACGAGAGAGGCATGAGCAGTTCTTC. Protein: CASSLRERHEQFF.

The chain uses TRBV18 and TRBJ2-1; TRBD2 matches 11 bases. Per germline, CDR1 KGHSH and CDR2 LQKENI. This CDR3 region has 17 residues. V lost 1 base and J lost 3; bases outside the gene matches: 5. CDR3 DNA sequence: TGTGCCAGCTCACCACGAACTAGCGGGAGTTTCTACAATGAGCAGTTCTTC. It is translated as CASSPRTSGSFYNEQFF.

The CDR3 DNA sequence: TGTGCCACCAATCGAGGGGGGGTTGATGGCACTGAAGCTTTCTTT. It is translated as CATNRGGVDGTEAFF. J is TRBJ1-1 and V is TRBV6-5; TRBD1 is a possible D gene (6 bases). This CDR3 is 15 amino acids long. The ends were cut back, 10 bases at V and 4 bases at J, with 22 bases in the middle. CDR1 and CDR2 (germline): MNHEY, SVGAGI.

The V and J genes are TRBV6-4 and TRBJ2-3; 10 nucleotides line up with TRBD2. Per the germline V gene, CDR1 is MRHNA and CDR2 is SNTAGT. The V segment lost 4 bases and the J segment 2 bases; nucleotides outside the gene matches: 3. This CDR3 has 15 amino acids. CDR3 region: CASSGTSGTTDTQYF. The CDR3 nucleotides read TGTGCCAGCAGTGGTACTAGCGGGACCACAGATACGCAGTATTTT.

This clone was detected only a few times. The CDR3 bases are TGTGCCAGCCGTCTCGGACAGTTGCTTTATAGCAATCAGCCCCAGCATTTT. Protein: CASRLGQLLYSNQPQHF. The chain uses TRBV19 and TRBJ1-5; D may be TRBD1 (6 bases). Germline CDR1 and CDR2: LNHDA and SQIVND (reference sequence). V lost 9 bases to trimming and J lost 0 bases, with 21 bases between them. The CDR3 covers 17 residues. Full variable domain (rest looked up from reference TRBV19 and TRBJ1-5): DGGITQSPKYLFRKEGQNVTLSCEQNLNHDAMYWYRQDPGQGLRLIYYSQIVNDFQKGDIAEGYSVSREKKESFPLTVTSAQKNPTAFYLCASRLGQLLYSNQPQHFGDGTRLSIL.

The chain joins TRBV9 to TRBJ2-5; D not certain. The CDR3 consists of 13 residues. Trimming took 3 bases from V and 5 from J, leaving 11 bases between them. Germline CDR1 is SGDLS and CDR2 is YYNGEE. In DNA form, the CDR3 reads TGTGCCAGCAGCGGACTCCCCGCGGAGACCCAGTACTTC. It codes for CASSGLPAETQYF.

The chain recombines TRBV11-2 with TRBJ2-3; D not certain. Trimming took 3 bases from V and 2 from J, leaving 3 bases between them. Germline lookup yields CDR1 SGHAT and CDR2 FQNNGV. The CDR3 is 12 amino acids. The CDR3 spells CASSFNTDTQYF. The CDR3 DNA sequence: TGTGCCAGCAGCTTCAACACAGATACGCAGTATTTT.

The chain joins TRBV7-2 to TRBJ1-5; 7 nucleotides align to TRBD1. Trimming at V came to 3 bases and at J to 2 bases, leaving 4 bases not matched to a gene. Germline V CDR1 and CDR2: SGHTA, FQGNSA. The CDR3 has 15 residues. CDR3 amino acids: CASSLFQGGNQPQHF. The CDR3 nucleotides are TGTGCCAGCAGCTTGTTCCAGGGGGGCAATCAGCCCCAGCATTTT.

The rearrangement links TRBV4-1 to TRBJ2-3; 13 bases agree with TRBD2. CDR3 length: 17 amino acids. V trimming: 4 bases; J trimming: 2 bases; junction bases outside the gene matches: 6. Germline V CDR1 and CDR2: MGHRA, YSYEKL. CDR3 in amino acids: CASSRGTSGEATDTQYF. The DNA for the CDR3 is TGCGCCAGCAGCCGCGGGACTAGCGGGGAAGCCACAGATACGCAGTATTTT.

The rearrangement joins TRBV7-2 to TRBJ2-1, with a weak D call TRBD2 (6 bases). Germline values: CDR1 SGHTA, CDR2 FQGNSA. The length of the CDR3 is 14 residues. V dropped 2 bases and J dropped 7 bases, with 12 bases sitting between them. The CDR3 nucleotides are TGTGCCAGCAGCTTAATAGCAGGGAGGAATGAGCAGTTCTTC. Its translation is CASSLIAGRNEQFF.

The chain has TRBV2 and TRBJ2-4; D is uncertain. The V gene's germline CDR1 is SNHLY and CDR2 FYNNEI. CDR3 length: 15 residues. The germline V and J ends were trimmed by 4 bases and 0 bases, with 10 bases remaining between them. For the CDR3, the DNA is TGTGCCAGCAGTGTATCCCTTCTAGCCAAAAACATTCAGTACTTC. Residues: CASSVSLLAKNIQYF. The entire variable domain, with the rest obtained from reference TRBV2 and TRBJ2-4, is as follows: EPEVTQTPSHQVTQMGQEVILRCVPISNHLYFYWYRQILGQKVEFLVSFYNNEISEKSEIFDDQFSVERPDGSNFTLKIRSTKLEDSAMYFCASSVSLLAKNIQYFGAGTRLSVL.

As regards this clone: At one end the junction does not follow the germline gene, possibly because of a read error. Additional DNA sequences in this sample encode the identical CDR3. This chain joins TRBV5-1 and TRBJ2-6; the D gene is possibly TRBD2 (5 bases). The CDR3 contains 15 residues. Germline assignment: CDR1 SGHRS and CDR2 YFSETQ. The CDR3 is CASSLAGAGANVLTF. The CDR3 DNA is TGTGCCAGCAGCTTGGCCGGGGCTGGGGCCAACGTCCTGACTTTC.

The V call is TRBV15, the J call TRBJ2-7; the D is unclear. Germline-derived CDR1 and CDR2 are LNHNV and YYDKDF (reference sequence). The CDR3 spans 14 residues. V was clipped by 1 base and J by 5 bases, with 12 bases between them. CDR3 in amino acids: CATSRVAAVHEQYF. In nucleotides, the CDR3 is TGTGCCACCAGCAGAGTTGCGGCAGTCCACGAGCAGTACTTC.

The rearrangement joins TRBV21-1 to TRBJ2-1; the table's D call of TRBD2 was not tested on the DNA. TRBV21-1 is given as a pseudogene. The CDR3 loop spans 16 amino acids. CDR3 in amino acids: CASSKARTSGSDEQFF. The CDR3 DNA reads TGTGCCAGCAGCAAAGCGAGGACTAGCGGGAGTGATGAGCAGTTCTTC.

The CDR3 coding sequence is TGTGCCAGCAGCGTTACAGTCCTGGGAGAGGATGGCTACACCTTC. Translating it yields CASSVTVLGEDGYTF. The V and J genes are TRBV9 and TRBJ1-2; D is undetermined. The germline V and J ends were trimmed by 2 bases and 6 bases, with 17 bases remaining between them. Germline CDR1 is SGDLS and CDR2 is YYNGEE. The CDR3 consists of 15 residues.

Only one count was recorded for this clone. The chain has TRBV18 and TRBJ2-2, with 7 bases fitting TRBD1. V shed 4 bases, J shed 2 bases, and the junction held 4 bases outside the gene matches. The length of the CDR3 is 15 residues. CDR1 and CDR2 from the germline V gene are KGHSH and LQKENI. For the CDR3, the DNA is TGTGCCAGCTCACGGTACAGGGGAAACACCGGGGAGCTGTTTTTT. It encodes CASSRYRGNTGELFF.

The CDR3 sequence is CASSPNRNTEAFF. CDR3 nucleotide sequence: TGTGCCAGCTCACCAAACAGGAACACTGAAGCTTTCTTT. This sequence joins TRBV18 and TRBJ1-1; D is ambiguous. Germline V lookup: CDR1 KGHSH, CDR2 LQKENI. V gave up 2 bases and J gave up 1 base, with 5 bases separating them. This CDR3 comprises 13 residues.

The chain couples TRBV21-1 to TRBJ2-2; the table's D call, TRBD2, was not checked against the DNA. TRBV21-1 corresponds to a pseudogene. The CDR3 totals 16 residues. CDR3: CARNRGQREPTGELFF. For the CDR3, the DNA is TGTGCCAGAAACCGGGGGCAGCGGGAGCCCACCGGGGAGCTGTTTTTT.

The V gene is TRBV5-5, the J gene TRBJ2-7; tentatively, D is TRBD2 (5 bases). Germline assignment: CDR1 SGHKS and CDR2 YYEKEE (reference sequence). The CDR3 runs to 14 residues. V lost 2 bases to trimming and J lost 3 bases, with 12 bases between them. The CDR3 DNA sequence: TGTGCCAGCAGCTTACGGGAAGGGAACTACGAGCAGTACTTC. It translates to CASSLREGNYEQYF.

The V call is TRBV11-2, the J call TRBJ1-4, with a weak D call TRBD1 (6 bases). The CDR3 spans 14 residues. V shed 1 base and J shed 8 bases, with 11 bases lying between them. Germline V gene sequence: CDR1 SGHAT, CDR2 FQNNGV. The CDR3 DNA reads as TGTGCCAGCAGCTTAGTACAGGGAAAAGAAAAACTGTTTTTT. This translates into CASSLVQGKEKLFF.

The chain is built from TRBV2 and TRBJ2-7; 7 bases match TRBD2. The CDR3 totals 13 residues. The ends lost 7 bases at V and 3 bases at J; junction bases unmatched: 6. CDR1 is SNHLY and CDR2 is FYNNEI in the germline V gene. The CDR3: CASTLAALYEQYF. In DNA form, the CDR3 reads TGTGCCAGCACTCTAGCGGCACTCTACGAGCAGTACTTC.